This TCR beta chain derives from a study of T-cell memory formation after mild COVID-19. Study-level background: There were largely donor-specific TCR clusters.

5'RACE with constant-segment primers built TCRalpha and TCRbeta cDNA libraries with UMIs. Each CDR3 protein is one row after TCRdb ran MiXCR on the 5' RACE reads. The sample contains roughly 170,000 distinct CDR3 sequences, about 18% of which appear only once. On this clonotype: Its antigen is unknown.

Germline values: CDR1 KGHSH, CDR2 LQKENI. The V end was cut by 0 bases, the J end by 1 base, with 9 bases between. This CDR3 contains 15 residues. Study conclusions and caveats: Clones that contracted from day 15 to 85 were balanced CD4/CD8, while later expanders leaned CD4+. Cross-reactive memory seemingly joined, as some responding clones were found in pre-infection memory.

The chain recombines TRBV18 with TRBJ1-1; tentatively, D is TRBD1 (6 bases). The source of this sequence is a man younger than 30 who had mild COVID-19 (a few samples of this study predate the infection). Cell type and time point are not known. Sequencing used PBMCs or a T cell subset sorted from them (not recorded which). The CDR3 protein is CASSPPGHSNTEAFF. CDR3 coding DNA: TGTGCCAGCTCACCACCGGGACACTCGAACACTGAAGCTTTCTTT.